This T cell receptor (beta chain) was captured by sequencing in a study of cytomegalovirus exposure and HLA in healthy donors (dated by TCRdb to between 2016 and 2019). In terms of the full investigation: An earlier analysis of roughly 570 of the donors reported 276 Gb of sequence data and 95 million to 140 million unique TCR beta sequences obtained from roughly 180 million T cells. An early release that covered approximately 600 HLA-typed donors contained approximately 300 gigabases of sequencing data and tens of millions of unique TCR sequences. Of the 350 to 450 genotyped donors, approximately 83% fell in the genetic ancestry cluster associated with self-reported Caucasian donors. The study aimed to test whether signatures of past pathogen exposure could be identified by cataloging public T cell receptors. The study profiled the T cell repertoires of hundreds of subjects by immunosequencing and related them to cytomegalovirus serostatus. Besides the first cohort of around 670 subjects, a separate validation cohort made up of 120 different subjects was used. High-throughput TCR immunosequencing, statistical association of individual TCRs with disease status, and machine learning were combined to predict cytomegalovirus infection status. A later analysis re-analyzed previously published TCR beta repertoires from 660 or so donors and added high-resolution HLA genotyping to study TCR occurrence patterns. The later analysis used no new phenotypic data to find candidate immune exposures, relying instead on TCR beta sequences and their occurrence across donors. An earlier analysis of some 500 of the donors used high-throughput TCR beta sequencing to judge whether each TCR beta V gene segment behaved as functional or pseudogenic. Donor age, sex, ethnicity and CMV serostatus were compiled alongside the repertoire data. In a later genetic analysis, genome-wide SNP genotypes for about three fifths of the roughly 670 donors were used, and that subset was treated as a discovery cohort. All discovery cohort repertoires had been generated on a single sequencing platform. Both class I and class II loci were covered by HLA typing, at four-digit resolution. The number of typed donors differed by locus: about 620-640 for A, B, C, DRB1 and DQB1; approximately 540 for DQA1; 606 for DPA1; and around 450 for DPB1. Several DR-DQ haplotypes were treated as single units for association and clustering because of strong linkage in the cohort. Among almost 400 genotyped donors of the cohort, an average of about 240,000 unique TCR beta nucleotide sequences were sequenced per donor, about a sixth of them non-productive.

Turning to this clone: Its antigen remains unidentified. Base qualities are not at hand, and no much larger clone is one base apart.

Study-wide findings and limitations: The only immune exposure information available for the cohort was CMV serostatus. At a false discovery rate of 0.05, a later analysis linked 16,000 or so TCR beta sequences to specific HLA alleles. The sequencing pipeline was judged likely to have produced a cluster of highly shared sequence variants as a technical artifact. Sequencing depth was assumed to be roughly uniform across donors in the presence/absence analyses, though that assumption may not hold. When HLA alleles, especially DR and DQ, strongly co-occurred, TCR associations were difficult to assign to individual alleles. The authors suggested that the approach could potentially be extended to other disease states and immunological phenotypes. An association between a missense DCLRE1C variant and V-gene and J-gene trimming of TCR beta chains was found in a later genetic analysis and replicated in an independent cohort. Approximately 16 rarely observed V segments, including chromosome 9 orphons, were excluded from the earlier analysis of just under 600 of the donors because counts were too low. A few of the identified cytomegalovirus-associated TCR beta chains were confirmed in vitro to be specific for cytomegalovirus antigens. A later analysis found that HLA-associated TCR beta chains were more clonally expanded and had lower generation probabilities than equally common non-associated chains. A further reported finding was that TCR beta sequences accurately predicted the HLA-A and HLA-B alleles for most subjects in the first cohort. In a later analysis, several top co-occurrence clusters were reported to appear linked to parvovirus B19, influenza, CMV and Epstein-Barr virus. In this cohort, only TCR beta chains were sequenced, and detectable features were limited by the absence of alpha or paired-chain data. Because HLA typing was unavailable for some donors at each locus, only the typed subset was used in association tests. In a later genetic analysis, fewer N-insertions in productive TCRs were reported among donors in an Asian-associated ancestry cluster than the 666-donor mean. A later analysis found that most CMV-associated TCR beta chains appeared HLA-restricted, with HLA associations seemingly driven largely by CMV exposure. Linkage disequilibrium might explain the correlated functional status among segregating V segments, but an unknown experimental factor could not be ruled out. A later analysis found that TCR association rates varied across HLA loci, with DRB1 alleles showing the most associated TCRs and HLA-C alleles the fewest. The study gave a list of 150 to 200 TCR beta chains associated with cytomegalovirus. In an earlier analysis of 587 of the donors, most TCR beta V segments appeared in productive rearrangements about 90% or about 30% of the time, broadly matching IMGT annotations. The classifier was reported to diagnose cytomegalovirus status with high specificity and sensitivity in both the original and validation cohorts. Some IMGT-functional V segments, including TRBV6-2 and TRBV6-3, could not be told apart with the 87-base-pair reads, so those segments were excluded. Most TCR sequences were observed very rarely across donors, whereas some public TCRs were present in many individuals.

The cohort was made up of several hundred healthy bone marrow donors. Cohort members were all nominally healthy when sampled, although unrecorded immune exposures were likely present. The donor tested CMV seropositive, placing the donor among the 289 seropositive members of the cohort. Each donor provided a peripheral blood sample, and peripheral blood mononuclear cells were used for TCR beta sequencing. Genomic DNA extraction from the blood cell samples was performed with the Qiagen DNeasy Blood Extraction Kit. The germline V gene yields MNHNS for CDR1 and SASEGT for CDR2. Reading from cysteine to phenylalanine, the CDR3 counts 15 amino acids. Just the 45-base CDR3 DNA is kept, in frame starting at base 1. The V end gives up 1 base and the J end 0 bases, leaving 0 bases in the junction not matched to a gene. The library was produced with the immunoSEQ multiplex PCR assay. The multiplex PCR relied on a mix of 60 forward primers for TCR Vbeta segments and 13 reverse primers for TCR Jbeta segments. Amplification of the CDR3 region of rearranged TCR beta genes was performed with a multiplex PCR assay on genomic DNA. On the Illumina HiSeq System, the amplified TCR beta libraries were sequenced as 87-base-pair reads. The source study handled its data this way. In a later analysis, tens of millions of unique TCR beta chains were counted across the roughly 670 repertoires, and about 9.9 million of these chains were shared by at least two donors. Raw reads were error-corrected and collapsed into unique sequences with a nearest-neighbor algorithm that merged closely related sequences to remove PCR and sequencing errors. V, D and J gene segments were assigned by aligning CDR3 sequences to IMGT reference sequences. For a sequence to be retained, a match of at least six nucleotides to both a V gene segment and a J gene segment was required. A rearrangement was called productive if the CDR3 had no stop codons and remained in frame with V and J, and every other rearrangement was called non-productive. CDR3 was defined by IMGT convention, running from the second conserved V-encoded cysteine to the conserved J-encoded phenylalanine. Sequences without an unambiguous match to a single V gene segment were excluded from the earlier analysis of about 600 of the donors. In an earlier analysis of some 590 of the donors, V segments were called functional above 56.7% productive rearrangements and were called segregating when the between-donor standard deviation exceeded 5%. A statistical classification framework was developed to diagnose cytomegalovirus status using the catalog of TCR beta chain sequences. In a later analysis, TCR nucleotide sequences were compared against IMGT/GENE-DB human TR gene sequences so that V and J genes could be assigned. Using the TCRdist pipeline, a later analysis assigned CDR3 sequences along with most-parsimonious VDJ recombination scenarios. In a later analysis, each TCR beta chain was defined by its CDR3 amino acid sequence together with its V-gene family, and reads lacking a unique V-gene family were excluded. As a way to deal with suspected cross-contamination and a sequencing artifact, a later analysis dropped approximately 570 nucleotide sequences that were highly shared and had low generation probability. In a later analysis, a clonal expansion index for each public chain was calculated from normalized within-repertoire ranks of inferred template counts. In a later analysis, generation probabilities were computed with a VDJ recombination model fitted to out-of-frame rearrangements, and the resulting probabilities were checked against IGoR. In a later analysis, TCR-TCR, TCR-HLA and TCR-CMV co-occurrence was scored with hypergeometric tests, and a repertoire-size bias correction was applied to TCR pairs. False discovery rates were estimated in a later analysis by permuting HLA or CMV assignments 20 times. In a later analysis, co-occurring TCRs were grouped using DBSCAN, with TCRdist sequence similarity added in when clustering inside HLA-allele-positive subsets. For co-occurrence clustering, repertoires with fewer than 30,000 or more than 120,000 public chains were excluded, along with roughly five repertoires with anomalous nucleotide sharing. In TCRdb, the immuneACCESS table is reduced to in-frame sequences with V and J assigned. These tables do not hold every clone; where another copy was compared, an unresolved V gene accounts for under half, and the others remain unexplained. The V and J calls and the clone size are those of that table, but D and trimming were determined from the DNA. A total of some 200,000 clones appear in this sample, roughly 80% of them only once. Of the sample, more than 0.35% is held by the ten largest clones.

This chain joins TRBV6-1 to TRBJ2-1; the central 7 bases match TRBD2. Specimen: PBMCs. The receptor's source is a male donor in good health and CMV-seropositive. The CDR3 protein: CASSEGGGSYNEQFF. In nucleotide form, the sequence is TGTGCCAGCAGTGAAGGCGGGGGCTCCTACAATGAGCAGTTCTTC.